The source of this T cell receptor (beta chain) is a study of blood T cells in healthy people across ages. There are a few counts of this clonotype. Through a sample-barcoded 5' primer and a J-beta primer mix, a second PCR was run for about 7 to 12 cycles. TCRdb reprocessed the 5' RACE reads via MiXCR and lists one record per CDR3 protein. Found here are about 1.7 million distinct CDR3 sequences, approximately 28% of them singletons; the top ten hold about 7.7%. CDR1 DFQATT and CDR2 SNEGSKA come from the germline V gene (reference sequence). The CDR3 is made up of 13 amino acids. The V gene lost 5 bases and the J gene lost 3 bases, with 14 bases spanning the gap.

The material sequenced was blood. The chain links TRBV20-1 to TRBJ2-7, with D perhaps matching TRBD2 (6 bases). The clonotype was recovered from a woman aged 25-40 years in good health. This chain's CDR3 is CSASGGAFYEQYF. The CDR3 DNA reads TGCAGTGCTTCCGGGGGAGCTTTCTACGAGCAGTACTTC.